This T cell receptor beta chain was captured by sequencing in a study of response to subunit inactivated influenza vaccine. The CDR3 runs to 18 residues. Losses at the gene ends were 3 bases for V and 0 bases for J; bases not matched to a gene: 13. CDR1 DFQATT and CDR2 SNEGSKA come from the germline V gene (reference sequence). This clonotype came up a few times. What it recognizes is unknown. Findings and limits, study-wide: The authors put forward the suggestion that each seasonal influenza vaccination may bring in only a limited number of new T cells.

Using its own MiXCR run on the RT-PCR reads, TCRdb lists one record per CDR3 protein. Counted here are about half a million distinct CDR3 sequences, 9.5% to 12% occurring once; the ten biggest clones make up 9.5% to 15%. The chain combines TRBV20-1 with TRBJ2-1, with 8 bases identical to TRBD1. This clonotype was sampled from a man aged 45-65 years who received an inactivated influenza vaccine. The source was PBMCs from blood, collected roughly 48 days after vaccination. CDR3 loop: CSASLTGATPSSYNEQFF. CDR3 bases: TGCAGTGCTAGTTTGACAGGGGCGACACCAAGCTCCTACAATGAGCAGTTCTTC.